What follows are 25 T cell receptor beta chains derived from one specimen sequenced in a study of tumor-infiltrating lymphocytes in primary liver carcinoma. A constant-region primer primed TCR beta cDNA synthesis from about 0.45 ug of total RNA. Three rounds of nested multiplex PCR with slightly modified ARM-PCR produced TCR beta libraries. The two initial PCR rounds, roughly 9 cycles each, used TRBV1-TRBV30 forward and C-beta reverse primers. TCRdb re-called the multiplex PCR reads through MiXCR, storing one row per CDR3 protein. The profile covers approximately 300,000 distinct CDR3 sequences, with 55% to 65% appearing a single time and approximately 9.4% taken by the ten largest. Blood RNA came from unsorted whole blood; germline DNA was also extracted. The sequenced sample was peripheral blood. These receptors all stem from a middle-aged man with primary liver carcinoma and hepatitis B virus infection.

This clonotype was seen a handful of times. A clone one base away is much larger, so this may be a read error. The chain employs TRBV12-3 or TRBV12-4 and TRBJ2-5; 9 nucleotides match TRBD2. The J segment lost 5 bases and the V segment lost 6 bases, leaving 4 bases of the junction unmatched. This CDR3 has 13 residues. CDR3 sequence: CASSLTSGETQYF. In nucleotides, the CDR3 is TGTGCCAGCAGCCTGACTAGCGGTGAGACCCAGTACTTC.

The genes are TRBV2 and TRBJ2-5, with TRBD2 identical over 7 bases. CDR3 size: 13 residues. Germline loops: CDR1 SNHLY, CDR2 FYNNEI. V lost 6 bases and J lost 5; bases outside the gene matches: 6. The CDR3 sequence: CASSSPRGETQYF. Written as DNA, the CDR3 is TGTGCCAGCAGCTCCCCGCGGGGGGAGACCCAGTACTTC.

Concerning this clonotype: Since a much larger clone is just one base distant, this may be a read error. The chain combines TRBV6-6 with TRBJ1-5; D is perhaps TRBD1 (6 bases). Germline V gene sequence: CDR1 MNHNY, CDR2 SVGAGI (reference sequence). The CDR3 is made up of 14 amino acids. The CDR3 coding sequence is TGTACCAGCAGTTACAGGGCCAGCAATCAGCCCCAGCATTTT. This sequence encodes CTSSYRASNQPQHF.

A remark on this clonotype: This may be a read error: a much more frequent sequence differs by one nucleotide. Lacking the conserved final phenylalanine or tryptophan, this CDR3 likely reflects a read error. This chain connects TRBV7-8 to TRBJ2-1, with 11 nucleotides matching TRBD2. The V gene end was trimmed by 2 bases and the J gene end by 8 bases; junction bases not matched to a gene: 5. The CDR3 extends over 15 amino acids. The germline CDR1 and CDR2 sequences are SGHVS and FQNEAQ. In DNA, the CDR3 is TGTGCCAGCAGCTTATTTAGCGGGAGGGCCGATGAGCAGTTCCTC. Amino acids: CASSLFSGRADEQFL.

The J gene is TRBJ2-3, the V gene TRBV11-2; 13 nucleotides agree with TRBD2. CDR3 length equals 17 residues. Germline V gene data show CDR1 as SGHAT and CDR2 as FQNNGV. After removal of 5 bases from V and 10 bases from J, the junction contained 15 bases not matched to a gene. CDR3 sequence: CASSQGLAGAEQWAQYF. The CDR3 coding sequence is TGTGCCAGCAGCCAAGGACTAGCGGGAGCCGAGCAGTGGGCGCAGTATTTT.

With respect to this clonotype: One base away lies a much larger clone, so this may be a sequencing read error. The CDR3 loop is CSAGLAGSEQFF. CDR3 bases: TGCAGCGCGGGACTAGCGGGAAGTGAGCAGTTCTTC. This rearrangement joins TRBV29-1 to TRBJ2-1; 13 bases map to TRBD2. CDR3 length equals 12 residues. Losses at the gene ends were 7 bases for V and 9 bases for J; bases not matched to a gene: 3. Germline CDR1 is SQVTM and CDR2 is ANQGSEA.

This chain links TRBV4-1 with TRBJ2-3, with D perhaps TRBD1 (6 bases). The CDR3 extends over 15 amino acids. Germline values: CDR1 MGHRA, CDR2 YSYEKL. The V end was cut by 4 bases, the J end by 2 bases, with 13 bases between. The CDR3 reads CASSLTPGDTDTQYF. For the CDR3, the DNA is TGCGCCAGCAGCCTAACCCCAGGGGACACAGATACGCAGTATTTT.

As concerns this clonotype: Being one base from a much bigger clone, this may be a read error. This chain uses TRBV12-3 or TRBV12-4 with TRBJ1-6; 9 nucleotides line up with TRBD1. With 5 bases clipped from V and 10 bases from J, the junction kept 6 bases outside the gene matches. The CDR3 is 14 amino acids. CDR3 sequence: CASSPQGAMSPLHF. CDR3 DNA: TGTGCCAGCAGTCCACAGGGGGCAATGTCACCCCTCCACTTT.

This clonotype was seen a few times. The rearrangement links TRBV7-9 to TRBJ2-7; 7 bases line up with TRBD2. V gave up 5 bases and J gave up 3 bases; unmatched junction bases: 7. This CDR3 is 14 amino acids long. The germline gives CDR1 SEHNR, CDR2 FQNEAQ (reference sequence). DNA of the CDR3: TGTGCCAGCAGCAACTCGGGGGGAGACTACGAGCAGTACTTC. It specifies CASSNSGGDYEQYF.

As for this clonotype: This likely stems from a read error, as it lies one base from a far larger clone. The chain uses TRBV6-1 and TRBJ2-7, with D tentatively TRBD1 or TRBD2 (5 bases each). Germline V gene lookup returns CDR1 MNHNS and CDR2 SASEGT. The CDR3 spans 12 residues. In DNA form, the CDR3 reads TGTACCAGCAGAGGGGACTCCTACGAGCAGTACTTC. Encoded protein: CTSRGDSYEQYF.

In this sample, this clonotype turned up many times. The chain couples TRBV6-5 to TRBJ1-1; TRBD1 might be the D (5 bases). V lost 3 bases, J lost 10 bases, and 15 bases lay in between. The germline V gene has CDR1 MNHEY and CDR2 SVGAGI. The CDR3 is 13 amino acids. CDR3 in amino acids: CASSYEGGRGAFF. The CDR3 DNA follows: TGTGCCAGCAGTTATGAAGGAGGAAGGGGAGCTTTCTTT.

The genes are TRBV21-1 and TRBJ2-3; the table's D call, TRBD2, was not checked against the DNA. TRBV21-1 is tagged as a pseudogene. CDR3 length equals 16 residues. The CDR3 sequence: CASSNRSGGPTDTQYF. The CDR3 DNA follows: TGTGCCAGCAGCAATCGCAGCGGGGGGCCAACAGATACGCAGTATTTT.

To note about this clonotype: One end of the junction does not line up with germline, which may come from a read error. The chain uses TRBV11-2 and TRBJ2-5, with no clear D. This CDR3 has 13 residues. Per the germline V gene, CDR1 is SGHAT and CDR2 is FQNNGV. The CDR3 is CANSLVLRETQYF. Here the CDR3 DNA reads TGTGCCAACAGCTTAGTGTTGCGGGAGACCCAGTACTTC.

On this clonotype itself: The junction departs from the called germline gene at one end, perhaps through a read error. The chain combines TRBV4-2 with TRBJ2-2; D is possibly TRBD1 (5 bases). Germline assignment: CDR1 LGHNA and CDR2 YNFKEQ. The CDR3 consists of 16 residues. CDR3 region: CACSQAQGSATGELFF. For the CDR3, the DNA is TGTGCCTGCAGCCAAGCCCAGGGATCGGCCACCGGGGAGCTGTTTTTT.

Concerning this clonotype: One base away lies a much larger clone, so this may be a sequencing read error. The chain couples TRBV28 to TRBJ2-7; either TRBD1 or TRBD2 may fit D (6 bases each). Trimming took 5 bases from V and 5 from J, leaving 22 bases between them. Per germline, CDR1 MDHEN and CDR2 SYDVKM. This CDR3 has 16 residues. The CDR3 is CASSDIQGFGGNEQYF. The CDR3 DNA is TGTGCCAGCAGTGACATACAGGGCTTCGGGGGAAACGAGCAGTACTTC.

The sample holds many counts of this clonotype. The chain joins TRBV4-1 to TRBJ1-1; tentatively, D is TRBD1 (5 bases). In germline, CDR1 is MGHRA, CDR2 YSYEKL. The CDR3 is made up of 12 amino acids. Trimming stripped 8 bases from V and 4 bases from J, with 11 bases between. The CDR3 nucleotides read TGCGCCAGCGGGGGTGGGGGCACTGAAGCTTTCTTT. Translation gives CASGGGGTEAFF.

Turning to this clonotype: A much larger clone is a single base away; this may be a read error. This chain uses TRBV6-5 with TRBJ2-3; TRBD1 agrees at 11 bases. The germline V gene encodes CDR1 MNHEY and CDR2 SVGAGI. CDR3 length equals 14 residues. CDR3 nucleotide sequence: TGTACCAGCAGCCGGACAGGGGGCCCAGATACGCAGTATTTT. This encodes CTSSRTGGPDTQYF.

This clonotype was seen a few times. A read error may explain this, as a much larger clone is one base away. This chain connects TRBV4-2 to TRBJ2-4; TRBD2 agrees at 7 bases. Germline V gene sequence: CDR1 LGHNA, CDR2 YNFKEQ. CDR3 length equals 13 residues. The CDR3 is CVSSQSGGNIQYF. The DNA for the CDR3 is TGTGTCAGCAGCCAATCGGGAGGAAACATTCAGTACTTC.

This clonotype was picked up one time. A read error may be the cause here, since a much bigger clone is one base away. CDR3 sequence reads: CAISENRGSYIEQFF. The CDR3 DNA is TGTGCCATCAGTGAGAACAGGGGTTCCTACATTGAGCAGTTCTTC. The chain is built from TRBV10-3 and TRBJ2-1; 7 nucleotides match TRBD1. This CDR3 contains 15 residues. CDR1 ENHRY and CDR2 SYGVKD come from the germline V gene.

Regarding this clonotype: A much larger clone differs by one base, so this may be a read error. The DNA of the CDR3 is TGTGCCAGCAGTTACTCGGCGGCCGGGGCCAACGTCCTGACTTTC. This translates into CASSYSAAGANVLTF. The V gene is TRBV6-6, the J gene TRBJ2-6, with D unresolved. V was cut by 0 bases and J by 4 bases, with 7 bases left in between. The germline CDR1 and CDR2 sequences are MNHNY and SVGAGI (reference sequence). This CDR3 has 15 amino acids.

This clonotype has at least ten counts. The gene calls are TRBV12-3 or TRBV12-4 and TRBJ1-2; 7 positions agree with TRBD1. The CDR3 runs to 14 residues. Trimming took 2 bases from V and 7 from J; bases not matched to a gene: 7. The CDR3 reads CASSLRQGGGGYTF. CDR3 in DNA: TGTGCCAGCAGTTTACGGCAGGGGGGGGGTGGCTACACCTTC.

The J gene is TRBJ1-1, the V gene TRBV28, with D unclear. The CDR3 has 14 residues. Germline values: CDR1 MDHEN, CDR2 SYDVKM. The V gene lost 7 bases and the J gene lost 7 bases, with 19 bases spanning the gap. CDR3: CASITGGAPGEAFF. For the CDR3, the DNA is TGTGCCAGCATTACGGGAGGTGCGCCGGGTGAAGCTTTCTTT.

As to this clonotype: One end of the junction does not line up with germline, which may come from a read error. The chain employs TRBV28 and TRBJ1-2; no definite D call. The CDR3 is 13 amino acids. Germline V gene data show CDR1 as MDHEN and CDR2 as SYDVKM. CDR3: CVSSFPMGYGYIF. The CDR3 nucleotides read TGTGTCAGCAGTTTTCCGATGGGCTATGGCTACATCTTC.

This clonotype showed up many times. The chain employs TRBV29-1 and TRBJ2-7; D is possibly TRBD1 or TRBD2 (5 bases each). The CDR3 extends over 14 amino acids. Trimming took off 6 bases at V and 6 bases at J, with 21 bases between the two ends. Germline V gene lookup returns CDR1 SQVTM and CDR2 ANQGSEA. CDR3 region: CSVTIGTASGEQYF. CDR3 in DNA: TGCAGCGTGACGATCGGGACCGCCTCTGGCGAGCAGTACTTC.

As to this clonotype: A single base separates this from a much larger clone, so it may be a read error. This chain uses TRBV11-1 with TRBJ2-7; no definite D call. Germline V gene lookup returns CDR1 SGHAT and CDR2 FQDESV (reference sequence). The CDR3 has 11 amino acids. DNA of the CDR3: TGTCCCAGCAGCTCCGCCTACGAGCAGTACTTC. It yields the protein CPSSSAYEQYF. Full variable domain (remainder filled in from reference TRBV11-1 and TRBJ2-7): EAEVAQSPRYKITEKSQAVAFWCDPISGHATLYWYRQILGQGPELLVQFQDESVVDDSQLPKDRFSAERLKGVDSTLKIQPAELGDSAMYLCPSSSAYEQYFGPGTRLTVT.